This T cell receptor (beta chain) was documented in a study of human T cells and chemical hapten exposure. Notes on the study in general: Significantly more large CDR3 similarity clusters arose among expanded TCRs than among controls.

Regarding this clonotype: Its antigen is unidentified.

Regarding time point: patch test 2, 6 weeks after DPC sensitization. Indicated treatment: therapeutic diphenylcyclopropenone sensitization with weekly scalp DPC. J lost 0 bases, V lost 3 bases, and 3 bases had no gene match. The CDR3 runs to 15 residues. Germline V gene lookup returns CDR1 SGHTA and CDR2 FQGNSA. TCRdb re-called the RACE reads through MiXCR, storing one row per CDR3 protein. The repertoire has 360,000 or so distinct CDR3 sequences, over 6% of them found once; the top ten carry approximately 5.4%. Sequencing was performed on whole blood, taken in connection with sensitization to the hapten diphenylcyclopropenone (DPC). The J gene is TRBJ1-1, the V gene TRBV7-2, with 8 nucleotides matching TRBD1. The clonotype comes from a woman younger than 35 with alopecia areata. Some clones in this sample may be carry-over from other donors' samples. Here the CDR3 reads CASSFPDRVNTEAFF. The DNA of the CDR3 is TGTGCCAGCAGCTTTCCGGACAGGGTGAACACTGAAGCTTTCTTT.